The 3 T cell receptor beta chains in this list originate from one sample, sequenced in a study of blood T cell repertoires in COVID-19. Profiling relied on immunoSEQ multiplex PCR, and the TCRdb table lists in-frame clones only, not all of them. The sample includes about 440,000 clones, 90% seen only once; the top ten take 0.6%. Material: PBMCs or T cells enriched from blood (not recorded which). The receptor source for this set is a man between 18 and 35 years old who had recovered from COVID-19.

This chain joins TRBV7-8 and TRBJ1-5; 7 positions match TRBD1. Germline CDR1 SGHVS, CDR2 FQNEAQ. The CDR3 has 22 amino acids. Trimming took 1 base from V and 0 from J; bases not matched to a gene: 21. The CDR3 is CASSLGTSGDRNWFRSNQPQHF. The CDR3 bases are TGTGCCAGCAGCTTAGGGACCTCTGGGGACAGAAATTGGTTTCGTAGCAATCAGCCCCAGCATTTT.

V and J are TRBV6-5 and TRBJ1-5; D is perhaps TRBD1 (6 bases). The CDR3 loop spans 13 amino acids. Germline loops: CDR1 MNHEY, CDR2 SVGAGI. V was shortened by 8 bases and J by 6 bases, with 14 bases between the two germline ends. CDR3: CASGGQLGQPQHF. DNA of the CDR3: TGTGCCAGCGGAGGACAGCTGGGTCAGCCCCAGCATTTT.

CDR3 in amino acids: CASSQVGAGSGYTF. CDR3 nucleotide sequence: TGTGCCAGCAGCCAAGTAGGGGCAGGTTCGGGCTACACCTTC. This sequence joins TRBV3-1 (or the pseudogene TRBV3-2) and TRBJ1-2; tentatively, D is TRBD1 (5 bases). The germline V and J ends were trimmed by 1 base and 8 bases, with 14 bases remaining between them. In germline, CDR1 is LGHDT, CDR2 YNNKEL (reference sequence). The CDR3 runs to 14 residues.